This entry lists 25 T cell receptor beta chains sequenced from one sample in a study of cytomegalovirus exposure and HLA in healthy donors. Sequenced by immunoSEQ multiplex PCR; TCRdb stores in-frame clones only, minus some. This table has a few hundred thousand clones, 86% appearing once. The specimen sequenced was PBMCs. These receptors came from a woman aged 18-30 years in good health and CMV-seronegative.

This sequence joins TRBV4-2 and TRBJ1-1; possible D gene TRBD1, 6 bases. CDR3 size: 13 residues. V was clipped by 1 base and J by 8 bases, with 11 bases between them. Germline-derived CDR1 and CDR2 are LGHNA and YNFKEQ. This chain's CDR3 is CASSQVADREAFF. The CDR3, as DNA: TGTGCCAGCAGCCAAGTGGCGGACAGAGAAGCTTTCTTT.

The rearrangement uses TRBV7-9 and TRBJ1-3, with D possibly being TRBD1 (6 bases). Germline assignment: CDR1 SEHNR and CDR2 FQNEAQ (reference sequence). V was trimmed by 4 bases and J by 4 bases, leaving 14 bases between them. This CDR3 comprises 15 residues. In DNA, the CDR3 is TGTGCCAGCAGCTCAGACCCAGGGGCGGGAAACACCATATATTTT. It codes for CASSSDPGAGNTIYF.

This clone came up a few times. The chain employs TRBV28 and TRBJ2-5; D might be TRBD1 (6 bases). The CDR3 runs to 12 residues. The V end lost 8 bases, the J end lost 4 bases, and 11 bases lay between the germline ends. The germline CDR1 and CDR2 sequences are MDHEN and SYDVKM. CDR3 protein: CASGTGRETQYF. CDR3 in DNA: TGTGCCAGCGGAACAGGGAGAGAGACCCAGTACTTC.

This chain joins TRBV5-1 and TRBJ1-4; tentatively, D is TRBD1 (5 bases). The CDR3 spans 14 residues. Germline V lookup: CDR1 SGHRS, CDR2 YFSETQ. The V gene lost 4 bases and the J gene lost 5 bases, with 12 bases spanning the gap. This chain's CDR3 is CASSPGGGNEKLFF. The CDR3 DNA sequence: TGCGCCAGCAGCCCCGGGGGGGGGAATGAAAAACTGTTTTTT.

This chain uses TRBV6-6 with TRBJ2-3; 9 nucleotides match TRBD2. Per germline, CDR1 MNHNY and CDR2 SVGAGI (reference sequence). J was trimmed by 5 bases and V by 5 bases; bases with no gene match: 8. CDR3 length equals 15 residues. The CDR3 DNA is TGTGCCAGCAGTCGCGGCGGGGGGGCCGGAGATACGCAGTATTTT. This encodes CASSRGGGAGDTQYF.

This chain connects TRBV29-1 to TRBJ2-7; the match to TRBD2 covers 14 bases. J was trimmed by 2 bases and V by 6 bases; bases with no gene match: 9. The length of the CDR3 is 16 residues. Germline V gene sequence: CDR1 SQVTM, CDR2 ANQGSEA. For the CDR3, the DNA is TGCAGCGTGGGGGGACTAGCGGGAGTAGGCGCCTACGAGCAGTACTTC. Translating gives CSVGGLAGVGAYEQYF.

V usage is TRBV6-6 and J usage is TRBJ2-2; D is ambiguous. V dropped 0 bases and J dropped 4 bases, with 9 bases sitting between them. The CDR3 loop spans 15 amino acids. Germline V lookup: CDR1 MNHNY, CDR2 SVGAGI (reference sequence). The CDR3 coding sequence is TGTGCCAGCAGTTACTCTGAGACGGGCACCGGGGAGCTGTTTTTT. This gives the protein CASSYSETGTGELFF.

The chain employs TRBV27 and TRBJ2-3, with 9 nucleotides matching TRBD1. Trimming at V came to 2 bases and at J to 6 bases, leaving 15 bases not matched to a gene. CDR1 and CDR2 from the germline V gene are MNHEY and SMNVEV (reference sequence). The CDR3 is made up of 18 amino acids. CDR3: CASSLGAYFGQGLDTQYF. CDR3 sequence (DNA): TGTGCCAGCAGTTTAGGGGCATACTTCGGACAGGGGTTGGATACGCAGTATTTT.

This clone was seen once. CDR3 in DNA: TGTGCCAGCAGTCAGGACGGAGGGTATAATTCACCCCTCCACTTT. Amino acids: CASSQDGGYNSPLHF. The chain carries TRBV2 and TRBJ1-6, with D hard to call. Germline CDR1 is SNHLY and CDR2 is FYNNEI. The length of the CDR3 is 15 residues. With 5 bases removed from V and 4 bases from J, the gap between germline ends came to 12 bases.

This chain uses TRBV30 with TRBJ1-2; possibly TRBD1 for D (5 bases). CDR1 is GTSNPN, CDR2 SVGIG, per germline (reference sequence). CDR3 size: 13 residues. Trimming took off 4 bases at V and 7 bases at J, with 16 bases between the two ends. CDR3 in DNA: TGTGCCTGGACGCCGGTGGGGGGTCCTGGCTACACCTTC. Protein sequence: CAWTPVGGPGYTF. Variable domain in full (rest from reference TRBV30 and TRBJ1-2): SQTIHQWPATLVQPVGSPLSLECTVEGTSNPNLYWYRQAAGRGLQLLFYSVGIGQISSEVPQNLSASRPQDRQFILSSKKLLLSDSGFYLCAWTPVGGPGYTFGSGTRLTVV.

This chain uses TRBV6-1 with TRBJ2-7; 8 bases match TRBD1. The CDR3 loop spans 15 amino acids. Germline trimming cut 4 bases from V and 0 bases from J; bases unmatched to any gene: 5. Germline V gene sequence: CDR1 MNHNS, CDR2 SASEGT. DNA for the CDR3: TGTGCCAGCAGTGGCCGGGACAGGAGCTCCTACGAGCAGTACTTC. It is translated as CASSGRDRSSYEQYF.

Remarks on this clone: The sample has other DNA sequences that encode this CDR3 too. DNA of the CDR3: TGTGCCTGGAGTCCGGGACAAAACACTGAAGCTTTCTTT. It yields the protein CAWSPGQNTEAFF. The chain uses TRBV30 and TRBJ1-1, with D perhaps matching TRBD1 (6 bases). V shed 2 bases and J shed 2 bases, with 9 bases lying between them. This CDR3 is built from 13 residues. Per the germline V gene, CDR1 is GTSNPN and CDR2 is SVGIG (reference sequence). Filled out from reference TRBV30 and TRBJ1-1, the complete variable domain reads SQTIHQWPATLVQPVGSPLSLECTVEGTSNPNLYWYRQAAGRGLQLLFYSVGIGQISSEVPQNLSASRPQDRQFILSSKKLLLSDSGFYLCAWSPGQNTEAFFGQGTRLTVV.

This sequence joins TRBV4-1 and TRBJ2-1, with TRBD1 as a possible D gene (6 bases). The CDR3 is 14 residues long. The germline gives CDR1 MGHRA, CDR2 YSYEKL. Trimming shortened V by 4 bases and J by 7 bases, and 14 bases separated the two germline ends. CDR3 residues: CASSPPLGANEQFF. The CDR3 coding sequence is TGCGCCAGCAGCCCCCCCCTGGGGGCGAATGAGCAGTTCTTC.

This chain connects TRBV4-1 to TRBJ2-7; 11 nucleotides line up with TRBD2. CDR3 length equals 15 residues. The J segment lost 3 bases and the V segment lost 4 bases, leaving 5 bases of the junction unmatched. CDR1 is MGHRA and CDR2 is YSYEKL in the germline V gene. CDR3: CASSLAGTSGYEQYF. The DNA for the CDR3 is TGCGCCAGCAGCCTCGCCGGGACTAGCGGCTACGAGCAGTACTTC.

The CDR3 nucleotides read TGTGCCAGTAGTGCCCAGTTTGGCTCCTACGAGCAGTACTTC. Translated, it gives CASSAQFGSYEQYF. The rearrangement links TRBV19 to TRBJ2-7; D is uncertain. V shed 5 bases and J shed 0 bases, with 11 bases lying between them. There are 14 residues in the CDR3. From germline, CDR1 is LNHDA and CDR2 SQIVND (reference sequence).

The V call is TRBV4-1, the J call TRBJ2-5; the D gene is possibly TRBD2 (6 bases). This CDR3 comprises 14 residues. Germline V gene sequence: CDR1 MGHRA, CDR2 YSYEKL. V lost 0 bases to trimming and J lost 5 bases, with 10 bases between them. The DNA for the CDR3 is TGCGCCAGCAGCCAAGAGGAGGGAGTGGAGACCCAGTACTTC. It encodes CASSQEEGVETQYF.

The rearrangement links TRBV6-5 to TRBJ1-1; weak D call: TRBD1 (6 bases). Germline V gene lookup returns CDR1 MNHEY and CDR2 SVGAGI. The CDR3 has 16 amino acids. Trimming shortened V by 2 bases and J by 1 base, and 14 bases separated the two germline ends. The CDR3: CASSYAPRGQNTEAFF. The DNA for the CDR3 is TGTGCCAGCAGTTACGCTCCGAGGGGACAGAACACTGAAGCTTTCTTT.

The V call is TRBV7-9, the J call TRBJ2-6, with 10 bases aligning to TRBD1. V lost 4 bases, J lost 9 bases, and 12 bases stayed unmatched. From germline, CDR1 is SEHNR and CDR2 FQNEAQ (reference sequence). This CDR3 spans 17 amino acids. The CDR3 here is CASSSRQGANMGNVLTF. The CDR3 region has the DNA TGTGCCAGCAGCTCCCGACAGGGGGCTAATATGGGCAACGTCCTGACTTTC.

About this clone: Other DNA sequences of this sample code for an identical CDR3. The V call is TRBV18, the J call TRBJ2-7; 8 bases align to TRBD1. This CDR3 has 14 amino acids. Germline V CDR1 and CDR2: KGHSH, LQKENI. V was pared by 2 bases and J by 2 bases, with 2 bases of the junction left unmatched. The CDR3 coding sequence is TGTGCCAGCTCACCAAGACAGGGGACCTACGAGCAGTACTTC. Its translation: CASSPRQGTYEQYF.

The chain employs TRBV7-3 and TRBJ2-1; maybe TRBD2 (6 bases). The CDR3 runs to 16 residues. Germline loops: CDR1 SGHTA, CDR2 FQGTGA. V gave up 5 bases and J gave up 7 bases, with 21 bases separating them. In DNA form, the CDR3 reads TGTGCCAGCAGCCCATACCTGACGGGAGCTACAAATGAGCAGTTCTTC. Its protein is CASSPYLTGATNEQFF.

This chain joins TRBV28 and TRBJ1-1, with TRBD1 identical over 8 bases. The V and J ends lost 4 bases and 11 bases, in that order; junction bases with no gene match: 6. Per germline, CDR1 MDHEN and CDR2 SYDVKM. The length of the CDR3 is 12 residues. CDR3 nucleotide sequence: TGTGCCAGCAGTTCGACAGGGGCGAAGGCTTTCTTT. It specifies CASSSTGAKAFF.

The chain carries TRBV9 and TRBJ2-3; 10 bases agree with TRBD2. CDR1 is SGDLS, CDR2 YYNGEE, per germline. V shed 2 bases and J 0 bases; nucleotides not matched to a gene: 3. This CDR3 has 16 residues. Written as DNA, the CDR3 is TGTGCCAGCAGCGTTAGCGGGGGGTCTAGCACAGATACGCAGTATTTT. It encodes CASSVSGGSSTDTQYF.

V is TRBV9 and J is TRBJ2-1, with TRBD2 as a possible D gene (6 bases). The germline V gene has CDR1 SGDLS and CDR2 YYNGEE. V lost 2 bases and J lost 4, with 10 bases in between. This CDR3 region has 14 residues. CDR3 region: CASSVTRDYNEQFF. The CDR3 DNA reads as TGTGCCAGCAGCGTGACTAGGGATTACAATGAGCAGTTCTTC.

CDR3 in amino acids: CASSERLAGSNGETQYF. In DNA, the CDR3 is TGTGCCAGCAGTGAACGCCTAGCGGGTTCAAACGGGGAGACCCAGTACTTC. The V call is TRBV6-1, the J call TRBJ2-5; 8 bases align to TRBD2. CDR1 and CDR2 (germline): MNHNS, SASEGT. The CDR3 length is 17 residues. Trimming removed 2 bases from V and 5 bases from J; junction bases left unmatched: 13.

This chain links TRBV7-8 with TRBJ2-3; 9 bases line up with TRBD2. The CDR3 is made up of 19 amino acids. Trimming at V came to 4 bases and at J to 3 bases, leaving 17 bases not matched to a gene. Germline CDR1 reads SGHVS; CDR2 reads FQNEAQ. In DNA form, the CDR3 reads TGTGCCAGCAGCTCTTTCATGAGGGGCGCGGGGGGGATAACAGATACGCAGTATTTT. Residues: CASSSFMRGAGGITDTQYF. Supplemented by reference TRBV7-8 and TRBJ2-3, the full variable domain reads GAGVSQSPRYKVAKRGQDVALRCDPISGHVSLFWYQQALGQGPEFLTYFQNEAQLDKSGLPSDRFFAERPEGSVSTLKIQRTQQEDSAVYLCASSSFMRGAGGITDTQYFGPGTRLTVL.